These T cell receptor beta chains were read from a single sample in a study of identical twins. TCRdb analysed the 5' RACE reads with MiXCR anew, one entry per CDR3 protein. The repertoire holds about 720,000 distinct CDR3 sequences, with over 8.5% as singletons. Another study also made use of these data, one on yellow fever vaccine responses in identical twins.

The sample consisted of PBMCs. These receptors all come from a woman between 18 and 30 years old in good health. Each CDR3 is given with its conserved first and last residue. Fields, in order: J gene, CDR3 length, D gene, clone size, V gene, CDR3 protein, CDR3 DNA. A D gene is named only where the DNA matches it firmly. The listing skips clone size in some rows; elsewhere it reads once, few, many or a size class.

TRBJ2-7 14 TRBD2 . TRBV7-9 CASSGLEVAYEQYF TGTGCCAGCAGTGGACTAGAGGTAGCGTACGAGCAGTACTTC
TRBJ2-7 17 . . TRBV28 CASSPVWDKPFWSEQYF TGTGCCAGCAGCCCGGTGTGGGACAAGCCCTTTTGGAGCGAGCAGTACTTC
TRBJ2-7 15 . few TRBV12-3/TRBV12-4 CASQDRGGPPYEQYF TGTGCCAGCCAGGACCGGGGAGGTCCCCCCTACGAGCAGTACTTC
TRBJ2-3 15 . . TRBV19 CASLLEGSLADTQYF TGTGCCAGCCTCTTAGAGGGATCTCTAGCAGATACGCAGTATTTT
TRBJ2-7 16 TRBD1 once TRBV2 CASSEDGTAINYEQYF TGTGCCAGCAGTGAAGATGGGACAGCGATAAACTACGAGCAGTACTTC
TRBJ1-1 17 . many TRBV5-6 CASSPLGPGAMATEAFF TGTGCCAGCAGCCCTCTCGGCCCAGGGGCTATGGCGACTGAAGCTTTCTTT
TRBJ2-7 16 TRBD2 . TRBV6-5 CASSYAGDASSYEQYF TGTGCCAGCAGTTATGCGGGGGACGCCAGCTCCTACGAGCAGTACTTC
TRBJ1-1 14 . few TRBV7-2 CASSLVWEGTEAFF TGTGCCAGCAGCTTAGTGTGGGAGGGCACTGAAGCTTTCTTT
TRBJ2-1 14 . . TRBV6-5 CASSYSAGSYEQFF TGTGCCAGCAGTTACTCGGCCGGGAGCTATGAGCAGTTCTTC
TRBJ1-4 14 TRBD1 . TRBV7-2 CASTKGGNGEKLFF TGTGCCAGCACCAAAGGGGGCAACGGTGAAAAACTGTTTTTT
TRBJ2-3 14 . many TRBV12-3/TRBV12-4 CASSPWALADTQYF TGTGCCAGCAGTCCCTGGGCATTGGCAGATACGCAGTATTTT
TRBJ2-7 14 TRBD1 . TRBV20-1 CSAEEGQGAYEQYF TGCAGTGCAGAAGAGGGACAGGGGGCCTACGAGCAGTACTTC
TRBJ2-3 20 TRBD2 few TRBV11-2 CASSMGLVQIYSDSTDTQYF TGTGCCAGCAGCATGGGACTAGTGCAAATCTATAGCGATAGCACAGATACGCAGTATTTT
TRBJ2-2 13 . . TRBV5-1 CTSSLAVTGELFF TGCACCAGCAGCTTGGCAGTCACCGGGGAGCTGTTTTTT
TRBJ2-1 15 TRBD2 many TRBV12-5 CASGLVLAGVHEQFF TGTGCTAGTGGTTTGGTACTAGCGGGAGTCCATGAGCAGTTCTTC
TRBJ2-1 11 . . TRBV9 CASGRSHEQFF TGTGCCAGCGGGAGGTCACATGAGCAGTTCTTC
TRBJ2-2 15 TRBD2 . TRBV7-9 CASSYKREGAGELFF TGTGCCAGCAGCTACAAACGGGAGGGTGCCGGGGAGCTGTTTTTT
TRBJ2-1 15 . few TRBV7-2 CASSSARVAYNEQFF TGTGCCAGCAGCTCCGCTAGGGTCGCCTACAATGAGCAGTTCTTC
TRBJ2-3 15 TRBD1 . TRBV13 CASSKAGGSTDTQYF TGTGCCAGCAGCAAAGCAGGGGGCAGCACAGATACGCAGTATTTT
TRBJ1-6 16 . few TRBV7-6 CASSFSGGRKNSPLHF TGTGCCAGCAGCTTCTCCGGGGGCCGAAAGAATTCACCCCTCCACTTT
TRBJ2-1 14 . . TRBV7-9 CASSLELRHNEQFF TGTGCCAGCAGCTTAGAGTTGCGGCACAATGAGCAGTTCTTC
TRBJ2-2 15 . . TRBV2 CASRGSRLDTGELFF TGTGCCAGCAGAGGTTCTCGCTTGGACACCGGGGAGCTGTTTTTT
TRBJ2-5 15 . few TRBV24-1 CATSDSTEYQETQYF TGTGCCACCAGTGATTCGACCGAGTACCAAGAGACCCAGTACTTC
TRBJ2-3 15 . many TRBV24-1 CATSEGSSSTDTQYF TGTGCCACCAGTGAAGGCAGCTCATCCACAGATACGCAGTATTTT
TRBJ2-1 11 . . TRBV29-1 CSAVGYNEQFF TGCAGCGCTGTAGGCTACAATGAGCAGTTCTTC
TRBJ2-6 16 . few TRBV12-3/TRBV12-4 CASILSVGGPTNVLTF TGTGCCAGCATCCTCTCCGTAGGGGGTCCGACCAACGTCCTGACTTTC
TRBJ2-5 14 TRBD1 many TRBV29-1 CSVPPRGGRETQYF TGCAGCGTCCCCCCTAGAGGGGGCCGGGAGACCCAGTACTTC
TRBJ1-2 14 TRBD1 . TRBV6-1 CASIKGQGFDGYTF TGTGCCAGTATTAAGGGACAGGGGTTTGACGGCTACACCTTC